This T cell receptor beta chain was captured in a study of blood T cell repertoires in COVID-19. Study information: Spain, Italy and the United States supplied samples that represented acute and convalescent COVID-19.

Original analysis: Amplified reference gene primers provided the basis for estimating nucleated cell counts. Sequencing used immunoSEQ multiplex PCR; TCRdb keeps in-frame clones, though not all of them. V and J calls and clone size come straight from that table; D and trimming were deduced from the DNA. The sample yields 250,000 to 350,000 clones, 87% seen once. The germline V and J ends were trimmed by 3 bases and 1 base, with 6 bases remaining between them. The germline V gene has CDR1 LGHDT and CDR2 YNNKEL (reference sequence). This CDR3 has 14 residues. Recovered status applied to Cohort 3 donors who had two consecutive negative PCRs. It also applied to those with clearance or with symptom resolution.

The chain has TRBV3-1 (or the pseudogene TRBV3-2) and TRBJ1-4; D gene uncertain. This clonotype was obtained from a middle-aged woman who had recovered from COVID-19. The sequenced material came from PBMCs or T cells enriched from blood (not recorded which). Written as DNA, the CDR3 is TGTGCCAGCAGCCACCCGGGAACTAATGAAAAACTGTTTTTT. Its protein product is CASSHPGTNEKLFF.